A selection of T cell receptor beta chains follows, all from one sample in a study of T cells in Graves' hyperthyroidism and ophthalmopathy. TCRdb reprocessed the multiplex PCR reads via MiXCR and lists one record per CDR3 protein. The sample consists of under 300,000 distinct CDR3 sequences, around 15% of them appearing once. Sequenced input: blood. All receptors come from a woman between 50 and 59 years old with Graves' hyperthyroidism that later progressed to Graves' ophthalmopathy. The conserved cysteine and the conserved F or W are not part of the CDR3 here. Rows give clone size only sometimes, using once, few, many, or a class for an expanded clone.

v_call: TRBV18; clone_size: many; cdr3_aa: ASSPPLGGNGYT
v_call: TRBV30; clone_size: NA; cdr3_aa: AWKANTEAF
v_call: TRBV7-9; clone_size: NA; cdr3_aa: ASGGTATQY
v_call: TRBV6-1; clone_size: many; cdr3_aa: ASSLVGREDTQY
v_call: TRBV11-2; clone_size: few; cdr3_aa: ASSSGTGEMANHGYT
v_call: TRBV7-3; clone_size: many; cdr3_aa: ASSADYSGSNEQF
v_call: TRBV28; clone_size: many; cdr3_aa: ASSLWVTSETGELF
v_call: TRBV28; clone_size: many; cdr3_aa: ASRLARGEQY
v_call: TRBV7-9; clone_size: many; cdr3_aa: ASSLRQGLDGYT
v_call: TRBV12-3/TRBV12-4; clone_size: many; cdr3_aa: ASRPGTAIYGYT
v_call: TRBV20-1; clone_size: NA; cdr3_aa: SASPLAGPDNEQF
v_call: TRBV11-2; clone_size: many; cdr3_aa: ASSSRQGRKTEAF
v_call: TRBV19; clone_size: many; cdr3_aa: ASSSRGWTDNEQF
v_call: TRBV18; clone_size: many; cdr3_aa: ASSRDRGRVNPQY
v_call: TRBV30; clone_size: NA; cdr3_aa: AWAVYGNEKLF
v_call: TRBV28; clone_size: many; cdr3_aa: ASSLIRDNQPQH
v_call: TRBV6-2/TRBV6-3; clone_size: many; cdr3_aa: ASSFDRVVAF
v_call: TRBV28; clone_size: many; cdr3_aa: ASSLDGRASYEQY
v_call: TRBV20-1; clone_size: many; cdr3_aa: SARVPGLAGEDEQF
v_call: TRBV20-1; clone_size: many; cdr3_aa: SARGGRGYRQY
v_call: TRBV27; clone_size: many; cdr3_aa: ASSLLGRLAHEQY
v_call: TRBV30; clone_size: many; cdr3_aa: AWSHSGDYEQY
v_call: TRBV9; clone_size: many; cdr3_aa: ASSRVTDTQY
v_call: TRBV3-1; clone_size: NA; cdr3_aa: ASSQDTQRRAVYGHT
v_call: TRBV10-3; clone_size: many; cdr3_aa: AISDYGRDQETQY
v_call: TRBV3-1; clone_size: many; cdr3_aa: ASSQDRAGGIQGRRTGELF
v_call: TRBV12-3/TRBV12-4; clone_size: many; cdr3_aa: ASSRGTQPQH
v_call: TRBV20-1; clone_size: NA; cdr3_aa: SAYALGGSPYEQY
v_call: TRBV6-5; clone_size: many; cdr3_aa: ASSYSRTTDEQY
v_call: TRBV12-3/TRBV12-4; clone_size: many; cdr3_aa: ASSSWGSTRADSPLH
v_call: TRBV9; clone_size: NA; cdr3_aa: ASSLNGRGETQY
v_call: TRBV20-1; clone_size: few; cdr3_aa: SARLAGDFNEQF
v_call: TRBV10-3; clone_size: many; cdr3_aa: AITEGRTNYEQY
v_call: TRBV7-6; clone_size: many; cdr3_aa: ASSPARGSSEQY
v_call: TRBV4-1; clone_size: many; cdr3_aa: ASSLGISGKGNEQF
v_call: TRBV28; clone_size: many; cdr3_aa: ASSFEGAVNEQY
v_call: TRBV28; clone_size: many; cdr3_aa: ASMGGHYGYT
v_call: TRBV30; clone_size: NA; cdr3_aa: ASPRDSGANVLT
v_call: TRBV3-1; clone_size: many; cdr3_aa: ASSQMTLRSSSPLH
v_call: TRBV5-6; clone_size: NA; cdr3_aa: ASSWDSGTADTQY
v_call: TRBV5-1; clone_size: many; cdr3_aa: ASSFEGLHQKLF
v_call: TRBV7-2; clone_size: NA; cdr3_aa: ASSYRGRQPQH
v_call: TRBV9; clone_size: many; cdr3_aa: ASSDAPWAQTQY
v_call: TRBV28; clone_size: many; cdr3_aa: ASSSLRGRNGDGYT
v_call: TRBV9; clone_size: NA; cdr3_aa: ASSSGTGETQY
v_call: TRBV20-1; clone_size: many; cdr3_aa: SARDSLVEQY
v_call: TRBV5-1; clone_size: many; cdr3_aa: ASSLRQGRGTEAF
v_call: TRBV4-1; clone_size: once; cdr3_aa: ASSLAWTGRNTEAF